This T cell receptor (beta chain) was documented in a study of OX40 agonist ivuxolimab in advanced cancers. Sequencing was performed with immunoSEQ multiplex PCR; in TCRdb, only in-frame clones are kept and a portion is missing. The sample records over 30,000 clones, over 60% being singletons. CDR3 size: 15 residues. The J segment lost 10 bases and the V segment lost 3 bases, leaving 7 bases of the junction unmatched. Germline V gives CDR1 SNHLY, CDR2 FYNNEI. The chain has TRBV2 and TRBJ1-4; TRBD1 agrees at 11 bases. The sequencing here drew on CD4+ or CD8+ T cells sorted from blood, taken in a trial of the OX40 agonist ivuxolimab. The source is an adult with an advanced solid tumor such as melanoma, head and neck, liver or kidney cancer. CDR3 sequence: CASSDRTGGQGKLFF. The CDR3 region has the DNA TGTGCCAGCAGTGATCGGACAGGGGGCCAGGGAAAACTGTTTTTT.